This T cell receptor (beta chain) was sequenced for a study of cytomegalovirus exposure and HLA in healthy donors. Study-level results: The authors confirmed in vitro that a few CMV-associated chains were specific for CMV antigens. Reported results showed that the classifier diagnosed cytomegalovirus status with high specificity and sensitivity. TCR clusters originating in the first cohort tended to co-occur in the approximately 120 validation repertoires, according to a later analysis. Usually a TCR sequence was rare, but some public TCRs were found in many donors.

Generated by immunoSEQ multiplex PCR, the TCRdb table keeps only in-frame clones and is missing some. The table lists hundreds of thousands of clones, about nine tenths of them singletons. Trimming took off 2 bases at V and 3 bases at J, with 12 bases between the two ends. The CDR3 totals 15 residues. The germline gives CDR1 MNHNS, CDR2 SASEGT. Concerning this clone: Its antigen remains unknown.

The sample comprised PBMCs. The origin of this receptor is a woman under 30 in good health and CMV-seronegative. The rearrangement links TRBV6-1 to TRBJ2-3; TRBD1 might be the D (6 bases). This CDR3 is CASSERSGVTDTQYF. DNA for the CDR3: TGTGCCAGCAGTGAAAGGTCAGGGGTAACAGATACGCAGTATTTT.